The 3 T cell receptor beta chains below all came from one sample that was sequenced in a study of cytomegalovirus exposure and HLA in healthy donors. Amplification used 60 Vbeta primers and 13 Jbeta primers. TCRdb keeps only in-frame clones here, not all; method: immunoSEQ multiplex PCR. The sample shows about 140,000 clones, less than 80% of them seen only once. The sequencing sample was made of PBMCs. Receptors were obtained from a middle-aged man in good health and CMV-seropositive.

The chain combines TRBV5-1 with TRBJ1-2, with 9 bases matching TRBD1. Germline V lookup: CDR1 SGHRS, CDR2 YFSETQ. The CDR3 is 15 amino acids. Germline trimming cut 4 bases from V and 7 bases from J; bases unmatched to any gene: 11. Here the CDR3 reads CASSTEQGANTGYTF. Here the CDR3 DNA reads TGCGCCAGCAGCACCGAACAGGGGGCCAATACTGGCTACACCTTC.

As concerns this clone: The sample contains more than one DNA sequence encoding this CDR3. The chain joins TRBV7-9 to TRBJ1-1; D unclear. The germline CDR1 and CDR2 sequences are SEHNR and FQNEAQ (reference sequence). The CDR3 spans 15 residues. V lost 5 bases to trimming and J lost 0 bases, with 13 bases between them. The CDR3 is CASSPPDSLNTEAFF. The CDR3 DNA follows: TGTGCCAGCAGCCCTCCCGACTCTTTGAACACTGAAGCTTTCTTT.

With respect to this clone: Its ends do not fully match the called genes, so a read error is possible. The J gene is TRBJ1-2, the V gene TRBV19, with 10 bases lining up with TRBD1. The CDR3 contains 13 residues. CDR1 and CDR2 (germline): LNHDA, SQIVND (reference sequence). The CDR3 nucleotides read TGTGCCAGTAGTATGGGACAGGGGTATGCCTACACCTTC. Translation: CASSMGQGYAYTF.